This T cell receptor (beta chain) was documented in a study of radiation and T cells in renal cell carcinoma. Background on the study: Nephrectomy followed 15 Gy stereotactic body radiation by 4 weeks.

Germline V gives CDR1 MNHNY, CDR2 SVGAGI (reference sequence). CDR3 length equals 12 residues. Trimming removed 5 bases at V and 4 bases at J, with 8 bases between. This clone was seen just once. The antigen remains undetermined. This sample's time point: blood 2 weeks post-SBRT. Treatment defined: 15 Gy SBRT to primary tumor, nephrectomy 4 weeks later. Study-level findings and limits: Top tumor clonotypes rose in blood 2 weeks post-radiation, then contracted. Baseline intratumoral clonotype presence is unknown without pretreatment biopsies.

TCRdb's table, derived via immunoSEQ multiplex PCR, lists solely in-frame clones and lacks some. The sample consists of about 120,000 clones, around 80% of them appearing once. The material was blood, obtained from a patient whose treatment included radiotherapy and nephrectomy. V gene TRBV6-6 combines with J gene TRBJ1-2; tentative D call: TRBD1 (5 bases). The clonotype was recovered from a man aged 45-60 years with renal cell carcinoma. In DNA, the CDR3 is TGTGCCAGCAGTCCAGGGATCTATGGCTACACCTTC. It yields the protein CASSPGIYGYTF.